This TCR beta chain was identified in a study of blood T cell repertoires in COVID-19. On the study more broadly: Specimens from acute and convalescent COVID-19 originated in the United States, Italy and Spain.

This clone was seen many times. Germline CDR1 and CDR2: MNHNS and SASEGT. The length of the CDR3 is 15 residues. The V and J ends lost 3 bases and 0 bases respectively, with 6 bases between them. Repertoires were generated with immunoSEQ multiplex PCR, while TCRdb's copy carries only in-frame clones and drops some. Of around 200,000 clones listed, 85% were seen once; the top ten hold 18%. The sample taken for sequencing was PBMCs or T cells enriched from blood (not recorded which). The source is a man aged 40-49 years who had recovered from COVID-19. The chain uses TRBV6-1 and TRBJ2-6; D might be TRBD1 (5 bases). CDR3 sequence (DNA): TGTGCCAGCAGTGAGGACAACTCTGGGGCCAACGTCCTGACTTTC. It specifies CASSEDNSGANVLTF.